The rows below give T cell receptor beta chains drawn from one sample of a study of shared T cell receptors in the human thymus. Profiling relied on immunoSEQ multiplex PCR, and the TCRdb table lists in-frame clones only, not all of them. The top ten clones hold 0.009% to 0.0095% of a sample with some 660,000 clones, approximately 87% of them seen once. The same data also contributed to another study, on human thymus T cells.

The sequenced sample consisted of thymocytes. Source of these receptors: a boy in the first two years of life with a congenital heart defect. The CDR3 runs from the conserved cysteine through the conserved F or W. Each record gives: D gene, clone size, V gene, J gene, CDR3 protein, CDR3 DNA. The D gene is left open where the match is weak. Clone size, where shown, is once, few, many, or a class for clones that have expanded.

>.|few|TRBV9|TRBJ2-3
CASSVLALAEDTQYF
TGTGCCAGCAGCGTACTGGCGTTAGCGGAAGATACGCAGTATTTT
>TRBD2|.|TRBV2|TRBJ2-1
CASSEIGLADHNEQFF
TGTGCCAGCAGTGAGATTGGACTAGCGGACCACAATGAGCAGTTCTTC
>TRBD2|once|TRBV29-1|TRBJ2-1
CSVPGLEDYNEQFF
TGCAGCGTACCCGGACTAGAAGACTACAATGAGCAGTTCTTC
>.|.|TRBV29-1|TRBJ2-7
CSVLGRAVGEQYF
TGCAGCGTTCTAGGCAGGGCTGTTGGGGAGCAGTACTTC
>.|few|TRBV27|TRBJ1-4
CASSSNTGGGLFF
TGTGCCAGCAGTTCTAATACGGGGGGTGGACTGTTTTTT
>TRBD1|few|TRBV28|TRBJ2-7
CASSSGQVDYEQYF
TGTGCCAGCAGTTCTGGACAGGTGGACTACGAGCAGTACTTC
>.|few|TRBV5-6|TRBJ1-3
CASSPGSISGNTIYF
TGTGCCAGCAGCCCCGGGTCGATCTCTGGAAACACCATATATTTT
>TRBD1|.|TRBV7-9|TRBJ1-1
CASSVRGNSTEAFF
TGTGCCAGCAGCGTCAGGGGGAATTCGACTGAAGCTTTCTTT
>TRBD1|.|TRBV11-2|TRBJ2-7
CASSFRDRGAYEQYF
TGTGCCAGCAGTTTCCGGGACAGGGGGGCCTACGAGCAGTACTTC
>.|.|TRBV21-1|TRBJ2-3
CASSKFPPRGQGGDTQYF
TGTGCCAGCAGCAAATTCCCTCCAAGGGGACAGGGGGGAGATACGCAGTATTTT
>TRBD1|.|TRBV7-9|TRBJ1-4
CASSFPGQGREKLFF
TGTGCCAGCAGCTTCCCGGGACAGGGACGTGAAAAACTGTTTTTT
>TRBD1|few|TRBV28|TRBJ2-7
CASSFSGTGAYEQYF
TGTGCCAGCAGTTTCTCCGGGACAGGGGCCTACGAGCAGTACTTC
>TRBD2|few|TRBV27|TRBJ2-7
CASRGGTSANEQYF
TGTGCCAGCAGAGGAGGGACTAGCGCGAACGAGCAGTACTTC
>.|few|TRBV28|TRBJ2-5
CASSLLGRETQYF
TGTGCCAGCAGTTTATTAGGGAGGGAGACCCAGTACTTC
>TRBD1|once|TRBV6-1|TRBJ2-7
CASQPGQGGHEQYF
TGTGCCAGTCAACCGGGACAGGGAGGCCACGAGCAGTACTTC
>TRBD2|.|TRBV4-1|TRBJ2-3
CASSQMLRLAGSTDTQYF
TGCGCCAGCAGCCAAATGCTTCGACTAGCGGGGTCCACAGATACGCAGTATTTT
>.|.|TRBV14|TRBJ2-7
CASSQVPGPEAYEQYF
TGTGCCAGCAGCCAGGTCCCCGGGCCGGAGGCCTACGAGCAGTACTTC
>TRBD2|.|TRBV6-5|TRBJ2-7
CASRRRGGPPYEQYF
TGTGCCAGCAGACGGCGGGGGGGGCCCCCCTACGAGCAGTACTTC
>.|.|TRBV21-1|TRBJ2-7
CASSKDGISGLAGLSYEQYF
TGTGCCAGCAGCAAAGATGGAATTAGTGGGCTAGCGGGACTTTCCTACGAGCAGTACTTC
>.|.|TRBV14|TRBJ2-1
CASSQQGSYNEQFF
TGTGCCAGCAGCCAACAGGGGTCCTACAATGAGCAGTTCTTC
>.|.|TRBV10-2|TRBJ1-2
CASRAIPKTGGYTF
TGCGCCAGCAGAGCCATACCTAAAACCGGGGGCTACACCTTC
>TRBD1|few|TRBV4-1|TRBJ1-5
CASSPRPVTGNSNQPQHF
TGCGCCAGCAGCCCCCGACCTGTGACAGGGAATAGCAATCAGCCCCAGCATTTT
>TRBD1|once|TRBV4-1|TRBJ1-1
CASTQGGHTGGLNTEAFF
TGCGCCAGCACCCAAGGGGGGCATACAGGGGGCTTGAACACTGAAGCTTTCTTT
>TRBD1|.|TRBV7-9|TRBJ1-2
CASSSGTGDWNYGYTF
TGTGCCAGCAGCTCGGGGACAGGGGACTGGAACTATGGCTACACCTTC
>.|.|TRBV7-6|TRBJ2-2
CASSLGAGELFF
TGTGCCAGCAGCTTAGGAGCCGGGGAGCTGTTTTTT
>.|few|TRBV14|TRBJ1-1
CASSQGGAEGNTEAFF
TGTGCCAGCAGCCAAGGAGGCGCAGAGGGGAACACTGAAGCTTTCTTT
>TRBD2|.|TRBV10-3|TRBJ2-7
CAISESRNSGRINEQYF
TGTGCCATCAGTGAGTCGAGGAATAGCGGGAGGATTAACGAGCAGTACTTC
>TRBD1|.|TRBV28|TRBJ2-3
CASSPKPGQGCTDTQYF
TGTGCCAGCAGTCCTAAGCCGGGACAGGGGTGCACAGATACGCAGTATTTT
>TRBD1|.|TRBV10-2|TRBJ2-5
CASRMTGGIETQYF
TGCGCCAGCAGGATGACAGGGGGCATCGAGACCCAGTACTTC
>TRBD1|.|TRBV5-6|TRBJ1-2
CASSFSDRGYSYTF
TGTGCCAGCAGCTTCTCTGACAGGGGGTATAGCTACACCTTC
>.|.|TRBV28|TRBJ1-2
CASSFPQGRRTPDGYTF
TGTGCCAGCAGTTTCCCGCAGGGGCGTCGTACTCCGGATGGCTACACCTTC
>TRBD1|.|TRBV4-1|TRBJ2-7
CASSQGSRDSLALGQYF
TGCGCCAGCAGCCAAGGGTCAAGGGACAGTCTCGCTTTGGGGCAGTACTTC
>.|once|TRBV4-1|TRBJ2-7
CASSQTEPGHHLEQYF
TGCGCCAGCAGCCAAACGGAACCGGGACACCATCTCGAGCAGTACTTC
>TRBD1|.|TRBV7-2|TRBJ2-1
CASSTDRGNEQFF
TGTGCCAGCAGCACGGACAGGGGCAATGAGCAGTTCTTC
>.|.|TRBV30|TRBJ1-6
CAWMDPGQGSIIPLHF
TGTGCCTGGATGGATCCTGGTCAGGGTTCGATTATTCCCCTCCACTTT
>.|.|TRBV5-1|TRBJ2-3
CASSLELARTDTQYF
TGCGCCAGCAGCTTGGAGCTAGCGAGGACAGATACGCAGTATTTT
>.|.|TRBV27|TRBJ2-7
CASSSPGLPGPYEQYF
TGTGCCAGCAGTTCTCCGGGACTCCCGGGGCCTTACGAGCAGTACTTC
>.|few|TRBV4-3|TRBJ2-2
CASSQAKTGEVTGELFF
TGCGCCAGCAGCCAAGCAAAGACCGGGGAGGTGACCGGGGAGCTGTTTTTT
>.|.|TRBV6-1|TRBJ1-5
CASHRRFNQPQHF
TGTGCCAGCCACAGGAGATTCAATCAGCCCCAGCATTTT
>TRBD1|.|TRBV12-5|TRBJ2-2
CASGLVARGRTGELFF
TGTGCTAGTGGTTTGGTAGCCAGGGGGCGGACCGGGGAGCTGTTTTTT
>TRBD2|.|TRBV7-6|TRBJ2-3
CASSLVASGGVTDTQYF
TGTGCCAGCAGCTTAGTGGCTAGCGGGGGAGTCACAGATACGCAGTATTTT
>.|.|TRBV14|TRBJ2-6
CASSPTTGPDGANVLTF
TGTGCCAGCAGCCCAACCACAGGGCCAGACGGGGCCAACGTCCTGACTTTC
>TRBD2|.|TRBV28|TRBJ2-7
CASRPGALAGGTNEQYF
TGTGCCAGCCGACCCGGCGCGTTAGCGGGAGGGACTAACGAGCAGTACTTC
>TRBD1|.|TRBV5-6|TRBJ1-1
CASSLGQGGTEAFF
TGTGCCAGCAGCTTGGGACAGGGGGGGACTGAAGCTTTCTTT
>.|once|TRBV4-1|TRBJ2-7
CASSPGRSSYEQYF
TGCGCCAGCAGCCCCGGTCGGTCCTCCTACGAGCAGTACTTC
>.|.|TRBV10-2|TRBJ1-1
CASSEGGIKNTEAFF
TGCGCCAGCAGTGAGGGAGGGATAAAGAACACTGAAGCTTTCTTT
>.|.|TRBV11-2|TRBJ2-5
CASSLPRGGGQETQYF
TGTGCCAGCAGCTTACCGCGGGGAGGGGGTCAAGAGACCCAGTACTTC
>.|.|TRBV7-2|TRBJ2-5
CASSLVFRELETQYF
TGTGCCAGCAGCTTAGTTTTCCGGGAGTTGGAGACCCAGTACTTC
>TRBD2|.|TRBV5-6|TRBJ2-7
CASSLVRTSGSRSYEQYF
TGTGCCAGCAGCTTGGTTAGGACTAGCGGGAGTAGGTCCTACGAGCAGTACTTC
>.|.|TRBV14|TRBJ2-4
CASSKSERLDRLAKNIQYF
TGTGCCAGCAGTAAGTCGGAGCGCCTAGATCGCCTAGCCAAAAACATTCAGTACTTC
>.|once|TRBV5-1|TRBJ1-2
CASSLLRGSSGYTF
TGCGCCAGCAGCTTGCTGCGGGGTTCGTCAGGCTACACCTTC
>.|few|TRBV5-6|TRBJ1-2
CASSLVRNQGTKDGYTF
TGTGCCAGCAGCTTGGTCAGGAACCAGGGGACTAAGGATGGCTACACCTTC
>.|.|TRBV28|TRBJ1-1
CASSLGLRGRPSFNTEAFF
TGTGCCAGCAGTTTGGGGCTACGAGGCCGCCCAAGTTTCAACACTGAAGCTTTCTTT